This TCR beta chain was sequenced during a study of blood T cell repertoires in COVID-19. Overall study: Collection of acute and convalescent COVID-19 samples took place in the United States, Italy and Spain. The analysed material was cDNA or gDNA that came from T cells, B-cell-depleted T cells, or PBMCs.

Per germline, CDR1 SGHTA and CDR2 FQGNSA. V shed 5 bases, J shed 6 bases, and the junction held 10 bases outside the gene matches. The CDR3 is 15 amino acids. Authors' analysis steps: Researchers report that nucleated cell counts were estimated from reference gene primer amplification. Assay used: immunoSEQ multiplex PCR; TCRdb lists only in-frame clones, some missing. V and J calls and clone size are as listed in that table; D and trimming were resolved from the DNA. This sample has 200,000 or so clones, with approximately 86% found just once. It was during active infection that Seattle patients were enrolled and then longitudinally followed.

This receptor was taken from a man aged 55 to 70 with COVID-19, enrolled during active disease. The rearrangement uses TRBV7-2 and TRBJ1-2; 9 nucleotides match TRBD1. Sequenced input: peripheral blood. The CDR3 here is CASSPSGTGTNGYTF. The DNA of the CDR3 is TGTGCCAGCAGCCCCTCCGGGACAGGGACGAATGGCTACACCTTC.